This TCR beta chain is from a study of blood T cell repertoires in COVID-19. The V gene lost 3 bases and the J gene lost 0 bases, with 9 bases spanning the gap. This CDR3 is 15 amino acids long. CDR1 SEHNR and CDR2 FQNEAQ come from the germline V gene (reference sequence). Individuals aged about 18 to 100 years were recruited from 24 US areas. In Cohort 3, a recovered donor had either two negative PCRs, clearance, or symptom resolution. Assay used: immunoSEQ multiplex PCR; TCRdb lists only in-frame clones, some missing. The data contain some 200,000 clones, roughly four fifths of them singletons. This receptor was obtained from a man in his forties who had recovered from COVID-19. Sample: PBMCs or T cells enriched from blood (not recorded which). The rearrangement uses TRBV7-9 and TRBJ1-3, with D possibly being TRBD1 (6 bases). DNA for the CDR3: TGTGCCAGCAGCTTCACAGGGAGCTCTGGAAACACCATATATTTT. Translating gives CASSFTGSSGNTIYF.